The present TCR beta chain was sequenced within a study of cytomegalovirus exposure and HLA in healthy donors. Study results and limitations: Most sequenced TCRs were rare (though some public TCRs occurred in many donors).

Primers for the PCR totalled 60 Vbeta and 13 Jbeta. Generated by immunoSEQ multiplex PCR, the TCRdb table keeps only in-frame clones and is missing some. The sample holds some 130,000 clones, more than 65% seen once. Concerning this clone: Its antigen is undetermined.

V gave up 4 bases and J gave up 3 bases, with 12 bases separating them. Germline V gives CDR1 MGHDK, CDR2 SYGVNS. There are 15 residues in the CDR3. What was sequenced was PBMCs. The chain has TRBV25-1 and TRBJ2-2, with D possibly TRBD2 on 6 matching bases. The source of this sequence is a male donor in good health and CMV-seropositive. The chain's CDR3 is CASSAPSGHTGELFF. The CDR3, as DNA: TGTGCCAGCAGTGCCCCCAGCGGGCACACCGGGGAGCTGTTTTTT.